These 14 T cell receptor beta chains came from one sample sequenced in a study of spatial heterogeneity in lung cancer. TCRdb re-derived calls from the 5' RACE reads in MiXCR, one entry per CDR3 protein. Of 50,000 or so distinct CDR3 sequences in the sample, around 11% were seen once. The time point was: sample taken at primary tumor resection. Material for sequencing was whole RNA from tumor, nontumor lung or frozen PBMC, left unsorted. The sequencing here drew on PBMCs, taken at surgery. The source of these receptors is a female donor with early-stage non-small cell lung cancer.

This clonotype was seen only a few times. The chain couples TRBV10-3 to TRBJ1-1; no clear D gene. Germline-derived CDR1 and CDR2 are ENHRY and SYGVKD. This CDR3 is 14 amino acids long. Between the trimmed V and J ends, which lost 3 bases and 4 bases, there was a span of 12 bases. DNA of the CDR3: TGTGCCATCAGTGACTTAGGGTCGGGCACTGAAGCTTTCTTT. Its translation: CAISDLGSGTEAFF.

The table lists this clonotype with a few counts. The chain is built from TRBV20-1 and TRBJ1-2; no definite D call. Trimming took off 5 bases at V and 4 bases at J, with 11 bases between the two ends. The CDR3 sequence is 12 residues long. CDR1 is DFQATT and CDR2 is SNEGSKA in the germline V gene (reference sequence). CDR3 region: CSAFDGLYGYTF. CDR3 nucleotides: TGCAGTGCTTTTGACGGACTCTATGGCTACACCTTC.

This chain joins TRBV7-9 and TRBJ1-3; no firm D call. With 5 bases removed from V and 4 bases from J, the gap between germline ends came to 9 bases. The germline V gene encodes CDR1 SEHNR and CDR2 FQNEAQ (reference sequence). The CDR3 has 13 residues. The CDR3 DNA reads as TGTGCCAGCAGCCCCAGCGGGGGAAACACCATATATTTT. This sequence encodes CASSPSGGNTIYF.

The rearrangement uses TRBV12-3 or TRBV12-4 and TRBJ1-3; no definite D call. CDR3 length: 12 residues. Trimming stripped 1 base from V and 4 bases from J, with 2 bases between. CDR3 residues: CASSLEGNTIYF. The DNA for the CDR3 is TGTGCCAGCAGTTTAGAGGGAAACACCATATATTTT.

This chain joins TRBV12-3 or TRBV12-4 and TRBJ1-1; TRBD1 aligns across 9 bases. CDR3 length equals 13 residues. The ends lost 8 bases at V and 5 bases at J; junction bases unmatched: 6. CDR3 bases: TGTGCCAGCGGGAACAGGGGGCCTACTGAAGCTTTCTTT. Protein: CASGNRGPTEAFF.

The chain uses TRBV6-6 and TRBJ2-7, with D unresolved. V shed 5 bases and J shed 0 bases, with 5 bases lying between them. Per the germline V gene, CDR1 is MNHNY and CDR2 is SVGAGI (reference sequence). CDR3 length equals 12 residues. The CDR3 loop is CASSTHSYEQYF. The CDR3, as DNA: TGTGCCAGCAGTACACACTCCTACGAGCAGTACTTC.

The sample holds many counts of this clonotype. V and J are TRBV6-5 and TRBJ2-1; TRBD1 might be the D (6 bases). Trimming took off 0 bases at V and 7 bases at J, with 10 bases between the two ends. The CDR3 is made up of 14 amino acids. Germline V gene lookup returns CDR1 MNHEY and CDR2 SVGAGI. Here the CDR3 reads CASSYSQGSNEQFF. The DNA of the CDR3 is TGTGCCAGCAGTTACTCTCAGGGGTCGAATGAGCAGTTCTTC.

The CDR3 DNA is TGTGCCAGCAGCCAAGCCAGTCTCTATGAGCAGTTCTTC. Its protein product is CASSQASLYEQFF. The J gene is TRBJ2-1, the V gene TRBV14; D remains ambiguous. The CDR3 contains 13 residues. Trimming removed 1 base at V and 8 bases at J, with 9 bases between. Germline V gene sequence: CDR1 SGHDN, CDR2 FVKESK. Supplemented by reference TRBV14 and TRBJ2-1, the full variable domain reads EAGVTQFPSHSVIEKGQTVTLRCDPISGHDNLYWYRRVMGKEIKFLLHFVKESKQDESGMPNNRFLAERTGGTYSTLKVQPAELEDSGVYFCASSQASLYEQFFGPGTRLTVL.

This chain links TRBV10-3 with TRBJ1-4; D gene ambiguous. Deletions cut 4 bases from V and 7 bases from J, with 10 bases between. Per the germline V gene, CDR1 is ENHRY and CDR2 is SYGVKD. The CDR3 extends over 13 amino acids. CDR3 loop: CAISGGGGEKLFF. The DNA for the CDR3 is TGTGCCATCAGTGGGGGTGGAGGTGAAAAACTGTTTTTT.

V and J are TRBV5-1 and TRBJ2-5, with no clear D. Trimming left V 3 bases short and J 5 bases short, with 8 bases between. Germline CDR1 reads SGHRS; CDR2 reads YFSETQ. This CDR3 is 12 amino acids long. CDR3 region: CASSSGRETQYF. The CDR3 DNA reads as TGCGCCAGCAGCTCGGGCCGTGAGACCCAGTACTTC.

This clonotype was seen repeatedly, ten times or more. The rearrangement joins TRBV20-1 to TRBJ2-7; TRBD1 might be the D (6 bases). Trimming left V 5 bases short and J 5 bases short, with 19 bases between. Germline V gives CDR1 DFQATT, CDR2 SNEGSKA (reference sequence). The CDR3 extends over 14 amino acids. CDR3 residues: CSAPDPEGVHEQYF. The CDR3 bases are TGCAGTGCTCCGGACCCCGAGGGGGTCCACGAGCAGTACTTC.

V and J are TRBV27 and TRBJ2-7; TRBD1 aligns across 7 bases. CDR1 and CDR2 from the germline V gene are MNHEY and SMNVEV (reference sequence). The CDR3 extends over 15 amino acids. Unmatched junction bases numbered 8, after V lost 5 bases and J lost 1 base. The CDR3 bases are TGTGCCAGCAGTCCCCCGAACAGGGGATCCTACGAGCAGTACTTC. Protein product: CASSPPNRGSYEQYF.

V and J are TRBV9 and TRBJ1-1; D remains unclear. In germline, CDR1 is SGDLS, CDR2 YYNGEE. V lost 0 bases and J 2 bases, leaving 17 bases between the germline ends. The length of the CDR3 is 17 residues. The CDR3 DNA follows: TGTGCCAGCAGCGTAGGTCCCCTTGGTGGAGCTAACACTGAAGCTTTCTTT. Its protein is CASSVGPLGGANTEAFF.

This clonotype was observed at least ten times. The J gene is TRBJ1-2, the V gene TRBV29-1; unclear D gene. V was pared by 4 bases and J by 4 bases, with 16 bases between. There are 14 residues in the CDR3. CDR1 and CDR2 (germline): SQVTM, ANQGSEA. The CDR3 is CSVVEFAATYGYTF. For the CDR3, the DNA is TGCAGCGTTGTTGAGTTCGCGGCGACCTATGGCTACACCTTC.